This T cell receptor (beta chain) was captured by sequencing in a study of CD4 T cells in relation to SARS-CoV-2 and coronaviruses. Measured with immunoSEQ multiplex PCR; TCRdb has only the in-frame clones, and not every one. Of 35,000 to 40,000 clones listed, approximately 87% are singletons. The CDR3 spans 12 residues. CDR1 is SGHKS, CDR2 YYEKEE, per germline (reference sequence). V lost 1 base, J lost 5 bases, and 5 bases lay in between. The sequencing input was memory CD4+ T cells from PBMCs. This sequence originates from an adult with COVID-19. This chain links TRBV5-5 with TRBJ2-3; D gene ambiguous. CDR3 nucleotide sequence: TGTGCCAGCAGCTTGTTAGTAGATACGCAGTATTTT. Its protein is CASSLLVDTQYF.